This T cell receptor (beta chain) appears in the sequencing data of a study of CXCR3-negative and CXCR3-positive naive CD8 T cells (dated by TCRdb to the late 2010s). Describing the broader study: In total, about 150 million TRB reads were obtained, corresponding to roughly 1.5 +/- 0.3 million reads per library. Diversity and physicochemical repertoire analyses covered some eleven donors pooled from two independent experiments. Naive subsets from about five donors and memory cells from 3 donors were included in the TRBV-TRBJ cluster analysis. What the work shows at the level of the full study, not this receptor alone: Naive CXCR3-negative and CXCR3-positive cells from the same donor showed similar TRBV-TRBJ usage, whereas memory cells showed distinct patterns. Both naive subsets had comparably high repertoire diversity, while memory CD8+ T cells had much lower repertoire diversity. Surface CD5, linked to self-reactivity in mice, was comparable between naive subsets; TCR interaction strength was therefore also inferred from TRB CDR3 physicochemical properties. CXCR3 expression partially decreased after cryopreservation, so most assays used freshly isolated PBMCs. TRB CDR3s from CXCR3-positive naive cells showed higher hydrophobicity (lower Kidera factor 4), lower energy, and higher strength and volume indices than CXCR3-negative naive cells.

The cysteine opens and the phenylalanine closes a CDR3 of 17 amino acids. Nucleotide data are not available. Looking up the germline V gene yields CDR1 SGHVS and CDR2 FQNEAQ. The instrument given in TCRdb is NextSeq 550. The Human TCR Profiling Kit (MiLaboratory) was used to make UMI-labeled 5' RACE TRB cDNA libraries. The full amount of extracted RNA was used for cDNA synthesis, and the full amount of resulting cDNA was used for PCR amplification. The libraries were made side by side, with each library going through the same number of PCR cycles. As for the original processing: MIGEC and MiXCR extracted about 50,000 +/- 9,200 unique UMI-labeled TRB cDNA molecules per library, requiring at least two reads per UMI. On average, each library contained approximately 40,000 +/- 10,000 functional in-frame TRB CDR3 nucleotide clonotypes without stop codons. After downsampling to 5000 UMI-labeled TRB molecules per sample, diversity metrics, including normalized Shannon-Wiener and Chao1, were computed in VDJtools. VDJtools was used to calculate clonotype-size-weighted physicochemical properties of the central five CDR3 residues, namely interaction energy, strength, volume and Kidera factor 4. One entry per CDR3 protein sequence results from the TCRdb reprocessing of the reads, with DNA left out. TCRdb, not the original authors, processed these V and J calls. This sample's table carries 100,000 to 150,000 distinct CDR3 sequences. Around 0.27% of the sample is held by the ten biggest clonotypes.

For every CD8+ T cell subset, over 250,000 cells were flow-sorted straight into RLT lysis buffer, and each subset was sorted in triplicate. To exclude memory contaminants, naive CD8+ T cells were stringently defined as CD45RO-CCR7+CD27+CD95-. Peripheral blood mononuclear cells were isolated from buffy coats using standard density gradient centrifugation. A FACSAria III was used to flow-sort naive CD8+ T cells into CXCR3-negative and CXCR3-positive populations. Total RNA was extracted from sorted cells using an RNeasy Mini Kit. Worth noting for this clonotype: Its antigen is unknown.

This sequence originates from a human donor in good health. Some clones in this sample may be carry-over from other donors' samples. The specimen was naive CXCR3- CD8+ T cells from blood. The sample's cell subset or site label, decoded: CD45RO-CCR7+CD27+CD95- naive CD8+ T cells lacking CXCR3 (TNR3-). The sequence is built from TRBV7-8 and TRBJ2-6. For the CDR3, the sequence is CASSFTGWGAGANVLTF.